The 28 T cell receptor beta chains reported below all come from one sample, sequenced in a study of long-term antiretroviral therapy in people with HIV. Survey-level resolution applied to immunoSEQ assay v3.0. Repertoires were generated with immunoSEQ multiplex PCR, while TCRdb's copy carries only in-frame clones and drops some. The sample lists some 24,000 clones; around 83% were seen once. The sample in question was unsorted PBMCs, obtained 0.7 years before starting antiretroviral therapy. The receptors stem from a man aged 25 to 45 with HIV.

This clone is a singleton in its sample. The genes are TRBV5-1 and TRBJ1-2; TRBD1 aligns across 9 bases. This CDR3 has 18 amino acids. V dropped 5 bases and J dropped 4; count of bases not matched to a gene: 18. CDR1 is SGHRS and CDR2 is YFSETQ in the germline V gene. The CDR3 DNA is TGCGCCAGCAGGAAGAATCCCCGGGACAGGGAATTTAGCTATGGCTACACCTTC. Amino acids: CASRKNPRDREFSYGYTF.

The V call is TRBV15, the J call TRBJ2-2, with 10 bases fitting TRBD2. With V trimmed by 1 base and J by 0 bases, 2 bases remained unmatched. The CDR3 contains 17 residues. The V gene's germline CDR1 is LNHNV and CDR2 YYDKDF (reference sequence). The CDR3 protein is CATSRGLAGTNTGELFF. CDR3 nucleotides: TGTGCCACCAGCAGAGGACTAGCGGGCACGAACACCGGGGAGCTGTTTTTT.

The chain combines TRBV5-1 with TRBJ2-7; 8 nucleotides match TRBD1. V lost 0 bases and J lost 4; bases outside the gene matches: 6. CDR3 length: 15 amino acids. CDR1 SGHRS and CDR2 YFSETQ come from the germline V gene. CDR3 nucleotides: TGCGCCAGCAGCTTGGCGACAGGGGTACCGTACGAGCAGTACTTC. Translating gives CASSLATGVPYEQYF.

The J gene is TRBJ2-1, the V gene TRBV27; a weak D match, TRBD1 (6 bases). Trimming stripped 5 bases from V and 1 base from J, with 9 bases between. The germline CDR1 and CDR2 sequences are MNHEY and SMNVEV (reference sequence). This CDR3 has 14 residues. The CDR3 reads CASSPDRSYNEQFF. In nucleotides, the CDR3 is TGTGCCAGCAGTCCTGACAGGTCCTACAATGAGCAGTTCTTC.

The chain couples TRBV6-6 to TRBJ2-1, with 10 positions matching TRBD1. J lost 3 bases, V lost 2 bases, and 1 base had no gene match. CDR3 length: 15 residues. Germline CDR1 and CDR2: MNHNY and SVGAGI (reference sequence). The CDR3 bases are TGTGCCAGCAGTTACGGACAGGGGGACTACAATGAGCAGTTCTTC. It is translated as CASSYGQGDYNEQFF.

This clone was recorded only once. The gene calls are TRBV11-2 and TRBJ2-1; the match to TRBD2 covers 11 bases. In germline, CDR1 is SGHAT, CDR2 FQNNGV. V gave up 5 bases and J gave up 8 bases; unmatched junction bases: 11. This CDR3 has 16 amino acids. DNA of the CDR3: TGTGCCAGCAGCCCCCTTAGCGGGAGGGCCATCGATGAGCAGTTCTTC. Encoded protein: CASSPLSGRAIDEQFF.

J is TRBJ2-7 and V is TRBV27; D may be TRBD2 (5 bases). The CDR3 runs 14 residues. V lost 2 bases and J lost 7, with 15 bases in between. Germline CDR1 reads MNHEY; CDR2 reads SMNVEV (reference sequence). CDR3 protein: CASSLPDSRGEQYF. For the CDR3, the DNA is TGTGCCAGCAGTTTACCGGACTCCCGAGGAGAGCAGTACTTC.

The chain joins TRBV6-5 to TRBJ1-1; unclear D gene. V was pared by 0 bases and J by 1 base, with 6 bases between. The CDR3 sequence is 14 residues long. Germline V gene lookup returns CDR1 MNHEY and CDR2 SVGAGI. This CDR3 reads CASSYSKRNTEAFF. The CDR3 bases are TGTGCCAGCAGTTACTCGAAAAGGAACACTGAAGCTTTCTTT.

V usage is TRBV5-1 and J usage is TRBJ2-1; D is possibly TRBD1 (7 bases). Germline loops: CDR1 SGHRS, CDR2 YFSETQ. The CDR3 has 15 amino acids. Trimming pared 3 bases from V and 1 base from J, leaving 11 bases between. The CDR3, as DNA: TGCGCCAGCAGCTCCGCGGGACAGTCCTACAATGAGCAGTTCTTC. Residues: CASSSAGQSYNEQFF.

V and J are TRBV6-1 and TRBJ2-7, with TRBD2 matching 12 bases. Trimming at V came to 1 base and at J to 5 bases, leaving 3 bases not matched to a gene. Germline-derived CDR1 and CDR2 are MNHNS and SASEGT. This CDR3 is 15 amino acids long. CDR3 nucleotides: TGTGCCAGCAGTGAAGGCCTAGCGGGGGGGAACGAGCAGTACTTC. It specifies CASSEGLAGGNEQYF.

V usage is TRBV5-1 and J usage is TRBJ1-1, with D perhaps TRBD1 (6 bases). Between the trimmed V and J ends, which lost 0 bases and 1 base, there was a span of 10 bases. Germline V gene sequence: CDR1 SGHRS, CDR2 YFSETQ. The length of the CDR3 is 15 residues. The CDR3 loop reads CASSLARTANTEAFF. CDR3 nucleotide sequence: TGCGCCAGCAGCTTGGCCAGGACAGCGAACACTGAAGCTTTCTTT.

This chain connects TRBV6-4 to TRBJ1-5, with 9 bases matching TRBD1. CDR1 is MRHNA, CDR2 SNTAGT, per germline. The CDR3 sequence is 14 residues long. V lost 4 bases to trimming and J lost 6 bases; unmatched junction nucleotides: 4. CDR3 amino acids: CASSGTGEGQPQHF. In DNA form, the CDR3 reads TGTGCCAGCAGTGGGACAGGGGAAGGTCAGCCCCAGCATTTT.

The V call is TRBV28, the J call TRBJ1-1; 7 bases line up with TRBD1. The CDR3 covers 13 residues. Trimming at V came to 6 bases and at J to 0 bases, leaving 1 base not matched to a gene. Germline V gene lookup returns CDR1 MDHEN and CDR2 SYDVKM. The CDR3: CASRGTVNTEAFF. Here the CDR3 DNA reads TGTGCCAGCAGGGGGACAGTGAACACTGAAGCTTTCTTT.

This clone was counted only a few times. The genes are TRBV20-1 and TRBJ2-7; D gene uncertain. CDR3 length: 11 amino acids. CDR1 and CDR2 from the germline V gene are DFQATT and SNEGSKA (reference sequence). Trimming shortened V by 2 bases and J by 4 bases, and 6 bases separated the two germline ends. The DNA for the CDR3 is TGCAGTGCTAGATACCAGTACGAGCAGTACTTC. It translates to CSARYQYEQYF.

The CDR3 nucleotides are TGTGCCAGCAGTTGGGACAGGGTAGGGGTAGATGAAAAACTGTTTTTT. This sequence encodes CASSWDRVGVDEKLFF. The chain employs TRBV28 and TRBJ1-4, with 9 positions matching TRBD1. The J segment lost 6 bases and the V segment lost 4 bases, leaving 9 bases of the junction unmatched. CDR1 and CDR2 (germline): MDHEN, SYDVKM. The CDR3 has 16 amino acids. Together with reference TRBV28 and TRBJ1-4, the CDR3 gives the full variable domain: DVKVTQSSRYLVKRTGEKVFLECVQDMDHENMFWYRQDPGLGLRLIYFSYDVKMKEKGDIPEGYSVSREKKERFSLILESASTNQTSMYLCASSWDRVGVDEKLFFGSGTQLSVL.

The V call is TRBV7-3, the J call TRBJ1-4; the D is unclear. V dropped 2 bases and J dropped 5 bases, with 6 bases sitting between them. The CDR3 consists of 13 residues. The germline V gene has CDR1 SGHTA and CDR2 FQGTGA. In DNA, the CDR3 is TGTGCCAGCAGCTTAGGGCTCAATGAAAAACTGTTTTTT. Translated: CASSLGLNEKLFF.

The J gene is TRBJ2-3, the V gene TRBV2, with 7 bases aligning to TRBD2. The V segment lost 6 bases and the J segment 5 bases; nucleotides outside the gene matches: 11. The V gene's germline CDR1 is SNHLY and CDR2 FYNNEI. The CDR3 is 15 residues long. CDR3 sequence reads: CASRGAGVGLDTQYF. Here the CDR3 DNA reads TGTGCCAGCAGGGGCGCGGGGGTGGGCTTAGATACGCAGTATTTT.

J is TRBJ2-1 and V is TRBV19, with 8 bases lining up with TRBD1. The CDR3 runs 16 residues. J lost 5 bases, V lost 6 bases, and 12 bases had no gene match. Per the germline V gene, CDR1 is LNHDA and CDR2 is SQIVND (reference sequence). CDR3 sequence reads: CASSHDRGGPHNEQFF. The CDR3 coding sequence is TGTGCCAGTAGCCACGACAGGGGAGGTCCTCACAATGAGCAGTTCTTC.

The chain recombines TRBV30 with TRBJ2-7; D might be TRBD2 (7 bases). The CDR3 runs to 14 residues. Germline-derived CDR1 and CDR2 are GTSNPN and SVGIG (reference sequence). V shed 2 bases and J shed 2 bases, with 13 bases lying between them. This chain's CDR3 is CAWSLGGRTYEQYF. CDR3 sequence (DNA): TGTGCCTGGAGTTTGGGGGGGCGAACCTACGAGCAGTACTTC.

The chain uses TRBV27 and TRBJ1-2; D is unresolved. This CDR3 is 14 amino acids long. CDR1 is MNHEY and CDR2 is SMNVEV in the germline V gene (reference sequence). The V gene lost 7 bases and the J gene lost 6 bases, with 18 bases spanning the gap. The CDR3 reads CASTPSGVLDGYTF. In DNA form, the CDR3 reads TGTGCCAGCACCCCAAGCGGGGTTTTGGATGGCTACACCTTC.

The chain recombines TRBV27 with TRBJ2-1; TRBD1 matches 7 bases. The germline V gene encodes CDR1 MNHEY and CDR2 SMNVEV (reference sequence). J gave up 7 bases and V 5 bases, and 11 bases lay outside the gene matches. The CDR3 extends over 15 amino acids. The CDR3 sequence is CASSTPGTGVNEQFF. The DNA of the CDR3 is TGTGCCAGCAGTACCCCGGGCACAGGGGTAAATGAGCAGTTCTTC.

The chain has TRBV7-6 and TRBJ2-3; 8 bases are shared with TRBD2. V was clipped by 5 bases and J by 0 bases; unmatched bases: 10. This CDR3 is 17 amino acids long. Germline CDR1 is SGHVS and CDR2 is FNYEAQ. The chain's CDR3 is CASSVLTSEYSTDTQYF. CDR3 nucleotide sequence: TGTGCCAGCAGCGTGCTGACTAGCGAGTATAGCACAGATACGCAGTATTTT.

A single count supports this clone. V and J are TRBV30 and TRBJ1-6, with 11 bases identical to TRBD1. Germline values: CDR1 GTSNPN, CDR2 SVGIG (reference sequence). This CDR3 has 15 amino acids. With 2 bases clipped from V and 7 bases from J, the junction kept 4 bases outside the gene matches. The CDR3 DNA is TGTGCCTGGAGTTTAGGGACAGGGGGGAATTCACCCCTCCACTTT. Amino acids: CAWSLGTGGNSPLHF.

CDR3 bases: TGTGCCAGCAGCCGACAGAGGAACACCGGGGAGCTGTTTTTT. It encodes CASSRQRNTGELFF. The chain recombines TRBV7-8 with TRBJ2-2; the D gene is possibly TRBD1 (5 bases). The germline V and J ends were trimmed by 5 bases and 1 base, with 8 bases remaining between them. Germline V lookup: CDR1 SGHVS, CDR2 FQNEAQ. CDR3 length: 14 residues.

The rearrangement joins TRBV6-5 to TRBJ1-6, with D possibly matching TRBD1 (5 bases). Germline lookup yields CDR1 MNHEY and CDR2 SVGAGI. V was clipped by 6 bases and J by 8 bases, with 11 bases between them. The CDR3 consists of 13 residues. The DNA of the CDR3 is TGTGCCAGCAGCCGGGACTGGGATTCACCCCTCCACTTT. Translated, it gives CASSRDWDSPLHF.

This chain connects TRBV27 to TRBJ2-7; perhaps TRBD1 as D (6 bases). V lost 8 bases, J lost 6 bases, and 17 bases lay in between. Germline V CDR1 and CDR2: MNHEY, SMNVEV (reference sequence). The CDR3 runs 13 residues. DNA for the CDR3: TGTGCCAGCGCAAATTTCAGGGGATCCGAGCAGTACTTC. Its translation: CASANFRGSEQYF.

The chain employs TRBV2 and TRBJ2-7; no reliable D call. The V gene lost 3 bases and the J gene lost 6 bases, with 12 bases spanning the gap. The germline V gene has CDR1 SNHLY and CDR2 FYNNEI. The CDR3 runs to 13 residues. In DNA form, the CDR3 reads TGTGCCAGCAGTGAGGTCCGTACTGGCGAGCAGTACTTC. Protein: CASSEVRTGEQYF.

The chain has TRBV19 and TRBJ1-2; the D is unclear. CDR1 and CDR2 (germline): LNHDA, SQIVND (reference sequence). Trimming cost V 1 base and J 6 bases, with 15 bases left between them. The CDR3 runs 15 residues. CDR3 region: CASSIVQEVEDGYTF. The CDR3 DNA follows: TGTGCCAGTAGTATAGTGCAGGAGGTGGAAGATGGCTACACCTTC. Full variable domain (outside the CDR3, taken from reference TRBV19 and TRBJ1-2): DGGITQSPKYLFRKEGQNVTLSCEQNLNHDAMYWYRQDPGQGLRLIYYSQIVNDFQKGDIAEGYSVSREKKESFPLTVTSAQKNPTAFYLCASSIVQEVEDGYTFGSGTRLTVV.